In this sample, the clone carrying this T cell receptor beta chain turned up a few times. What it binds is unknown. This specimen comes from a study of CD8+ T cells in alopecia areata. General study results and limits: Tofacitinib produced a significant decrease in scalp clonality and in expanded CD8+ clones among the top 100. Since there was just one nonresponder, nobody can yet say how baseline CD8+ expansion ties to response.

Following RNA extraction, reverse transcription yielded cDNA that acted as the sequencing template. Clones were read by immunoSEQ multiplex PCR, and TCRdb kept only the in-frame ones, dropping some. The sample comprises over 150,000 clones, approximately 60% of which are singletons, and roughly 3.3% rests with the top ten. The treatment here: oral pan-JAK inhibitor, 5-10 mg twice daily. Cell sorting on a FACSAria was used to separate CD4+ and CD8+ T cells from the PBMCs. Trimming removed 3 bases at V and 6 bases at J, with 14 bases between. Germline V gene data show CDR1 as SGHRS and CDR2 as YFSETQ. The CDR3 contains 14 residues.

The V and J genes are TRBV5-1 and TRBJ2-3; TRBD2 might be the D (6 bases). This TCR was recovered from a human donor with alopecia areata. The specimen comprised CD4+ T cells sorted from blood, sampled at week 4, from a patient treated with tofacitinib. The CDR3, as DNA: TGCGCCAGCAGCTCCACCCTGGAGGGCGATACGCAGTATTTT. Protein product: CASSSTLEGDTQYF.